Sequencing of this T cell receptor beta chain was carried out in a study of shared clonotypes between healthy human individuals. Whole-study context: There were three CD4 naive, three CD4 memory, two CD8 naive and one CD8 memory plates per donor.

The germline CDR1 and CDR2 sequences are SGHTA and FQGTGA. The V end was cut by 4 bases, the J end by 4 bases, with 8 bases between. The CDR3 runs 13 residues. Study-wide results and limits: Enrolling few donors narrowed the genetic and exposure-history diversity that was represented. Donor clonotype sharing was expected to depend on sequencing depth.

Regarding this clone: The antigen remains undetermined.

How the authors handled the data: Junction-only sequences without quality scores were provided by ImmunoSEQ, so filtering was different. Measured with immunoSEQ multiplex PCR; TCRdb has only the in-frame clones, and not every one. V and J calls and clone size are copied from that table; D and trimming were computed from the DNA. The data contain about 2.4 million clones, approximately 94% of them seen just once; the ten biggest clones take up 0.36%. The material sequenced was naive CD4+ T cells from PBMCs. Subset described: CD45RA+ positively selected. The chain uses TRBV7-3 and TRBJ2-1; no clear D. This TCR came from a man younger than 35 in good health. Some clones in this sample may be carry-over from other donors' samples. CDR3 coding DNA: TGTGCCAGCAGCTCCGTAGAGTACAATGAGCAGTTCTTC. Residues: CASSSVEYNEQFF.